This entry lists 20 T cell receptor beta chains sequenced from one sample in a study of identical twins. MiXCR, run by TCRdb on the 5' RACE reads, gives a single entry per CDR3 protein. The top ten hold more than 12% of the sample, which has some 230,000 distinct CDR3 sequences, 6.5% seen once. These data are also associated with another study on T cells expressing NK-cell markers.

The material sequenced was CD8+ T cells sorted from blood. The receptors shown here come from a woman between 18 and 29 years old in good health.

The CDR3 nucleotides are TGTGCCAGCAGCGTAGGGACAGTAAGAGGCTACACCTTC. It encodes CASSVGTVRGYTF. J is TRBJ1-2 and V is TRBV9; TRBD1 is a possible D gene (6 bases). The germline gives CDR1 SGDLS, CDR2 YYNGEE. The ends were cut back, 0 bases at V and 8 bases at J, with 11 bases in the middle. This CDR3 spans 13 amino acids.

This clonotype was observed at least ten times. The chain recombines TRBV12-3 or TRBV12-4 with TRBJ2-3, with no clear D. V lost 6 bases and J lost 3, with 19 bases in between. This CDR3 is built from 16 residues. Here the CDR3 reads CASRPPEILGTDTQYF. The CDR3 nucleotides are TGTGCCAGCAGGCCCCCGGAGATCCTGGGGACAGATACGCAGTATTTT.

This clonotype was seen a handful of times. V gene TRBV12-3 or TRBV12-4 combines with J gene TRBJ2-7, with 7 bases identical to TRBD2. J gave up 2 bases and V 5 bases, and 9 bases lay outside the gene matches. The CDR3 totals 15 residues. The CDR3 DNA reads TGTGCCAGCAGTCCCGGGACTATGGGGGCCTACGAGCAGTACTTC. It codes for CASSPGTMGAYEQYF.

This clonotype has just a few counts. The V and J genes are TRBV9 and TRBJ1-2, with 7 bases matching TRBD1. The V and J ends lost 3 bases and 5 bases, in that order; junction bases with no gene match: 7. The CDR3 sequence is 14 residues long. Germline V gene data show CDR1 as SGDLS and CDR2 as YYNGEE. The CDR3 here is CASSAIKTGYGYTF. The CDR3 bases are TGTGCCAGCAGCGCCATAAAGACAGGGTATGGCTACACCTTC.

A few counts support this clonotype. V usage is TRBV29-1 and J usage is TRBJ2-2, with D hard to call. The germline V gene has CDR1 SQVTM and CDR2 ANQGSEA. The CDR3 is 16 amino acids. V lost 3 bases to trimming and J lost 0 bases, with 14 bases between them. Here the CDR3 DNA reads TGCAGCGTTGAGATCGTAGTCACCCCGAACACCGGGGAGCTGTTTTTT. Its translation: CSVEIVVTPNTGELFF.

This clonotype was observed a few times. CDR3 DNA: TGTGCCAGCAGCAACCCGACAGGCAACACCGGGGAGCTGTTTTTT. This translates into CASSNPTGNTGELFF. This chain joins TRBV11-2 and TRBJ2-2; maybe TRBD1 (6 bases). Trimming took 5 bases from V and 2 from J, leaving 12 bases between them. The CDR3 consists of 15 residues. CDR1 and CDR2 (germline): SGHAT, FQNNGV.

This chain links TRBV7-9 with TRBJ2-2; no definite D call. V lost 5 bases to trimming and J lost 5 bases, with 9 bases between them. The CDR3 covers 13 residues. Germline values: CDR1 SEHNR, CDR2 FQNEAQ (reference sequence). The CDR3 DNA reads TGTGCCAGCAGCAACAGTCATACCGGGGAGCTGTTTTTT. It codes for CASSNSHTGELFF.

This clonotype has a handful of counts. The chain carries TRBV6-1 and TRBJ2-1, with a weak D call TRBD1 (6 bases). The CDR3 runs 15 residues. Germline CDR1 is MNHNS and CDR2 is SASEGT. With 5 bases removed from V and 6 bases from J, the gap between germline ends came to 17 bases. This CDR3 reads CASSLLQGNLNEQFF. The CDR3, as DNA: TGTGCCAGCAGTCTCCTTCAGGGGAACCTCAATGAGCAGTTCTTC.

This clonotype was found a few times. This chain links TRBV24-1 with TRBJ2-3; TRBD2 aligns across 7 bases. Germline CDR1 KGHDR, CDR2 SFDVKD. Germline trimming cut 1 base from V and 4 bases from J; bases unmatched to any gene: 7. CDR3 length: 16 amino acids. This chain's CDR3 is CATSDFGAGAADTQYF. The CDR3 DNA follows: TGTGCCACCAGTGATTTTGGGGCGGGAGCGGCAGATACGCAGTATTTT.

The rearrangement joins TRBV5-4 to TRBJ2-3, with 11 bases that match TRBD2. The V gene's germline CDR1 is SGHNT and CDR2 YYREEE (reference sequence). The V segment lost 1 base and the J segment 3 bases; nucleotides outside the gene matches: 4. This CDR3 is built from 16 residues. CDR3 in DNA: TGTGCCAGCAGCTTGAGGGGACTAGCGGTGACAGATACGCAGTATTTT. It yields the protein CASSLRGLAVTDTQYF.

This clonotype turned up a few times. The V and J genes are TRBV10-3 and TRBJ1-2, with 8 positions matching TRBD1. V dropped 2 bases and J dropped 2; count of bases not matched to a gene: 4. The CDR3 covers 15 residues. The V gene's germline CDR1 is ENHRY and CDR2 SYGVKD. The CDR3 sequence: CAISEGNRGNYGYTF. CDR3 sequence (DNA): TGTGCCATCAGTGAGGGGAACAGGGGGAACTATGGCTACACCTTC.

This clonotype was counted many times. The DNA for the CDR3 is TGTGCCAGCAGCTACCACGTAAACACCGGGGAGCTGTTTTTT. The encoded protein is CASSYHVNTGELFF. The chain combines TRBV7-9 with TRBJ2-2; D gene unclear. Looked up from germline, CDR1 is SEHNR and CDR2 is FQNEAQ (reference sequence). The CDR3 totals 14 residues. Deletions cut 4 bases from V and 2 bases from J, with 8 bases between.

There are a few counts of this clonotype. This chain links TRBV29-1 with TRBJ2-5, with D possibly TRBD2 on 6 matching bases. V dropped 6 bases and J dropped 2 bases, with 19 bases sitting between them. Germline V lookup: CDR1 SQVTM, CDR2 ANQGSEA. There are 15 residues in the CDR3. CDR3 loop: CSVHRWTTAQETQYF. As DNA, the CDR3 is TGCAGCGTGCATCGGTGGACTACCGCACAAGAGACCCAGTACTTC.

This clonotype was seen many times. The V and J genes are TRBV6-4 and TRBJ2-2; D unresolved. Trimming stripped 6 bases from V and 4 bases from J, with 9 bases between. Germline lookup yields CDR1 MRHNA and CDR2 SNTAGT. The CDR3 loop spans 13 amino acids. CDR3 sequence (DNA): TGTGCCAGCAGCCCCGACGGCACCGGGGAGCTGTTTTTT. Translating gives CASSPDGTGELFF.

This clonotype was seen more than once but under ten times. The chain has TRBV4-1 and TRBJ1-1; D ambiguous. The CDR3 loop spans 16 amino acids. V was pared by 1 base and J by 4 bases, with 16 bases between. The V gene's germline CDR1 is MGHRA and CDR2 YSYEKL. In DNA form, the CDR3 reads TGCGCCAGCAGCCAAGCCCCGATTAGGGTGGGCACTGAAGCTTTCTTT. Its protein is CASSQAPIRVGTEAFF.

This clonotype was found a few times. The V gene is TRBV6-5, the J gene TRBJ2-5, with a possible D match to TRBD2 (5 bases). Per the germline V gene, CDR1 is MNHEY and CDR2 is SVGAGI. V lost 4 bases and J 1 base, leaving 10 bases between the germline ends. The length of the CDR3 is 14 residues. CDR3 residues: CASSFLGAQETQYF. For the CDR3, the DNA is TGTGCCAGCAGTTTTTTGGGAGCCCAAGAGACCCAGTACTTC.

The table lists this clonotype with a few counts. This chain links TRBV20-1 with TRBJ2-4; TRBD1 might be the D (5 bases). This CDR3 spans 15 amino acids. CDR1 is DFQATT and CDR2 is SNEGSKA in the germline V gene (reference sequence). Trimming pared 6 bases from V and 0 bases from J, leaving 15 bases between. The CDR3, as DNA: TGCAGTGCAAAAGACAGTTCCCTAGCCAAAAACATTCAGTACTTC. As protein: CSAKDSSLAKNIQYF.

This clonotype came up many times. The chain links TRBV29-1 to TRBJ2-5; possible D gene TRBD2, 6 bases. The CDR3 loop spans 16 amino acids. Per the germline V gene, CDR1 is SQVTM and CDR2 is ANQGSEA. The V end lost 0 bases, the J end lost 2 bases, and 16 bases lay between the germline ends. The chain's CDR3 is CSVEDPRETDQETQYF. Written as DNA, the CDR3 is TGCAGCGTTGAAGATCCTCGGGAGACAGATCAAGAGACCCAGTACTTC.

In this sample, this clonotype turned up many times. V gene TRBV20-1 combines with J gene TRBJ2-1; 7 nucleotides agree with TRBD2. This CDR3 is 14 amino acids long. V was clipped by 6 bases and J by 0 bases; unmatched bases: 5. Germline assignment: CDR1 DFQATT and CDR2 SNEGSKA (reference sequence). The CDR3 region is CSAPGTNSYNEQFF. DNA of the CDR3: TGCAGTGCCCCCGGGACTAACTCCTACAATGAGCAGTTCTTC.

This clonotype was detected ten times or more. J is TRBJ1-5 and V is TRBV15; D is possibly TRBD1 (6 bases). Looked up from germline, CDR1 is LNHNV and CDR2 is YYDKDF (reference sequence). V lost 7 bases and J 8 bases, leaving 21 bases between the germline ends. The CDR3 spans 15 residues. CDR3 nucleotides: TGTGCCACCACAAGGGGGACGGGAGTTAGGGAGCCCCAGCATTTT. It encodes CATTRGTGVREPQHF.